These 30 T cell receptor beta chains share one sample of origin, sequenced in a study of pediatric ulcerative colitis. One to two pinch biopsies were taken from the rectum during colonoscopy. The table came from immunoSEQ multiplex PCR; TCRdb's copy has only in-frame clones and leaves some out. The table includes about 16,000 clones, about 80% detected once. The sequencing sample was made of gut tissue. The receptors originated from a boy younger than 18 who was a control in a study of pediatric ulcerative colitis.

The sample holds a few counts of this clone. This rearrangement joins TRBV11-3 to TRBJ2-7, with D possibly being TRBD1 (6 bases). CDR1 SGHNT and CDR2 YENEEA come from the germline V gene. The CDR3 spans 13 residues. The germline V and J ends were trimmed by 0 bases and 6 bases, with 9 bases remaining between them. As DNA, the CDR3 is TGTGCCAGCAGCTTAGAAGGGACACGCGAGCAGTACTTC. Protein product: CASSLEGTREQYF.

The chain recombines TRBV29-1 with TRBJ2-2; possibly TRBD2 for D (6 bases). In germline, CDR1 is SQVTM, CDR2 ANQGSEA. Trimming shortened V by 6 bases and J by 4 bases, and 12 bases separated the two germline ends. The CDR3 loop spans 13 amino acids. The CDR3 region is CSVLEGTTGELFF. The DNA of the CDR3 is TGCAGCGTGTTGGAGGGGACCACCGGGGAGCTGTTTTTT.

The rearrangement uses TRBV7-2 and TRBJ2-1; possible D gene TRBD1, 5 bases. V dropped 6 bases and J dropped 5 bases, with 11 bases sitting between them. This CDR3 contains 13 residues. The germline gives CDR1 SGHTA, CDR2 FQGNSA. The CDR3 sequence: CASRWGLDNEQFF. In DNA, the CDR3 is TGTGCCAGCAGATGGGGCCTAGACAATGAGCAGTTCTTC.

V and J are TRBV6-5 and TRBJ1-4; D perhaps matches TRBD1 (6 bases). Germline-derived CDR1 and CDR2 are MNHEY and SVGAGI. The CDR3 loop spans 13 amino acids. The V gene lost 6 bases and the J gene lost 4 bases, with 9 bases spanning the gap. The CDR3 DNA is TGTGCCAGCAGGGACAGTCTTAATGAAAAACTGTTTTTT. Protein sequence: CASRDSLNEKLFF.

The chain links TRBV11-2 to TRBJ2-2, with D perhaps matching TRBD2 (5 bases). CDR3 length equals 15 residues. CDR1 and CDR2 (germline): SGHAT, FQNNGV. V dropped 5 bases and J dropped 4 bases, with 14 bases sitting between them. CDR3 nucleotide sequence: TGTGCCAGCAGCCACTGGCGGGTTGGCACCGGGGAGCTGTTTTTT. It is translated as CASSHWRVGTGELFF.

The chain is built from TRBV6-6 and TRBJ2-7, with D hard to call. The germline gives CDR1 MNHNY, CDR2 SVGAGI (reference sequence). CDR3 length: 12 amino acids. The germline V and J ends were trimmed by 6 bases and 6 bases, with 12 bases remaining between them. CDR3 in DNA: TGTGCCAGCAGGCCCCTTGTTGGCGAGCAGTACTTC. Amino acid sequence: CASRPLVGEQYF.

The V and J genes are TRBV18 and TRBJ1-4; D ambiguous. Germline assignment: CDR1 KGHSH and CDR2 LQKENI. This CDR3 has 15 amino acids. V dropped 6 bases and J dropped 8 bases, with 19 bases sitting between them. The chain's CDR3 is CASSSPGEGREKLFF. In DNA form, the CDR3 reads TGTGCCAGCTCGTCGCCGGGAGAAGGGCGGGAAAAACTGTTTTTT.

By sample fraction, this clone is medium-sized. The chain joins TRBV5-4 to TRBJ2-7, with D unresolved. There are 15 residues in the CDR3. Trimming took 0 bases from V and 4 from J, leaving 14 bases between them. CDR1 and CDR2 (germline): SGHNT, YYREEE (reference sequence). The CDR3: CASSLDGKTSYEQYF. CDR3 nucleotides: TGTGCCAGCAGCTTGGACGGAAAAACGAGTTACGAGCAGTACTTC.

The V call is TRBV6-1, the J call TRBJ2-5, with D possibly matching TRBD2 (5 bases). The length of the CDR3 is 16 residues. Germline CDR1 MNHNS, CDR2 SASEGT. V lost 4 bases, J lost 2 bases, and 17 bases lay in between. The CDR3, as DNA: TGTGCCAGCAGTGTTTCGATCGGGAACACACAAGAGACCCAGTACTTC. It is translated as CASSVSIGNTQETQYF.

The rearrangement joins TRBV9 to TRBJ1-5; 11 bases line up with TRBD1. The CDR3 contains 17 residues. J lost 4 bases, V lost 3 bases, and 9 bases had no gene match. Germline CDR1 is SGDLS and CDR2 is YYNGEE. The CDR3 region has the DNA TGTGCCAGCAGCGGGGACAGGGGGACTATAGGGAATCAGCCCCAGCATTTT. Translated: CASSGDRGTIGNQPQHF.

The gene calls are TRBV30 and TRBJ2-1; TRBD2 might be the D (5 bases). V was shortened by 1 base and J by 2 bases, with 15 bases between the two germline ends. Germline values: CDR1 GTSNPN, CDR2 SVGIG (reference sequence). The CDR3 covers 16 residues. The CDR3 nucleotides are TGTGCCTGGAGTGACCGGACCCGGGGAGCCTACAATGAGCAGTTCTTC. This codes for CAWSDRTRGAYNEQFF.

The rearrangement joins TRBV5-1 to TRBJ2-1; 7 nucleotides align to TRBD2. CDR1 and CDR2 from the germline V gene are SGHRS and YFSETQ. J was trimmed by 2 bases and V by 2 bases; bases with no gene match: 7. The CDR3 consists of 16 residues. CDR3 nucleotide sequence: TGCGCCAGCAGCTTACCGGGACTAACCGCCTACAATGAGCAGTTCTTC. Translated: CASSLPGLTAYNEQFF.

The chain couples TRBV4-2 to TRBJ2-7; D is ambiguous. The CDR3 sequence is 18 residues long. Trimming shortened V by 1 base and J by 5 bases, and 24 bases separated the two germline ends. The germline V gene has CDR1 LGHNA and CDR2 YNFKEQ. In DNA, the CDR3 is TGTGCCAGCAGCCAAGTTTTCTTTCTAGGCGTTTCTGTCCACGAGCAGTACTTC. This sequence encodes CASSQVFFLGVSVHEQYF.

V gene TRBV4-2 combines with J gene TRBJ1-2, with no clear D. Germline CDR1 and CDR2: LGHNA and YNFKEQ. V shed 6 bases and J shed 4 bases, with 6 bases lying between them. The CDR3 covers 11 residues. The CDR3: CASRDLYGYTF. Here the CDR3 DNA reads TGTGCCAGCAGGGATCTCTATGGCTACACCTTC.

J is TRBJ2-2 and V is TRBV7-6; D is uncertain. Germline V gene lookup returns CDR1 SGHVS and CDR2 FNYEAQ. Trimming cost V 3 bases and J 6 bases, with 2 bases left between them. The CDR3 loop spans 11 amino acids. The CDR3 here is CASSLAGELFF. DNA for the CDR3: TGTGCCAGCAGCTTGGCCGGGGAGCTGTTTTTT.

This chain connects TRBV6-4 to TRBJ1-4; the D is unclear. This CDR3 is built from 14 residues. Trimming removed 4 bases at V and 2 bases at J, with 8 bases between. Germline CDR1 is MRHNA and CDR2 is SNTAGT. The CDR3 sequence: CASSVGSTNEKLFF. In nucleotides, the CDR3 is TGTGCCAGCAGTGTGGGGTCGACTAATGAAAAACTGTTTTTT.

V and J are TRBV5-1 and TRBJ1-6, with a weak D call TRBD1 (6 bases). The V and J ends lost 3 bases and 10 bases respectively, with 17 bases between them. The CDR3 spans 15 residues. Germline V lookup: CDR1 SGHRS, CDR2 YFSETQ. CDR3 nucleotide sequence: TGCGCCAGCAGCTCCGACAGGTCGGCTGGATCACCCCTCCACTTT. It yields the protein CASSSDRSAGSPLHF.

The rearrangement links TRBV11-2 to TRBJ1-1; no clear D. Per germline, CDR1 SGHAT and CDR2 FQNNGV. The CDR3 has 13 residues. Trimming removed 1 base from V and 7 bases from J, with 10 bases in between. The CDR3 DNA reads as TGTGCCAGCAGCTTAGCGGCAGGTGGTGAAGCTTTCTTT. Residues: CASSLAAGGEAFF.

The chain couples TRBV27 to TRBJ2-3; D is unclear. V shed 3 bases and J shed 0 bases, with 10 bases lying between them. CDR3 length equals 15 residues. CDR1 is MNHEY and CDR2 is SMNVEV in the germline V gene (reference sequence). The CDR3 region has the DNA TGTGCCAGCAGTTTTTGGGGTTCTAGCACAGATACGCAGTATTTT. It encodes CASSFWGSSTDTQYF.

The chain has TRBV21-1 and TRBJ1-1. TRBV21-1 is flagged as a pseudogene. The CDR3 consists of 15 residues. The CDR3 nucleotides read TGTGCCAGCAGCAGGGGACCGCAACAGGAGGCTGAAGCTTTCTTT. Amino acid sequence: CASSRGPQQEAEAFF.

The chain couples TRBV10-1 to TRBJ2-2; 9 positions match TRBD2. The CDR3 contains 17 residues. Germline V gene data show CDR1 as WNHNN and CDR2 as SYGVQD (reference sequence). Trimming took 2 bases from V and 3 from J; bases not matched to a gene: 7. CDR3 residues: CASSENSGGSYTGELFF. CDR3 DNA sequence: TGCGCCAGCAGTGAGAATAGCGGGGGATCATACACCGGGGAGCTGTTTTTT.

The chain couples TRBV5-6 to TRBJ2-7; TRBD1 or TRBD2 may be the D gene (6 bases each). Trimming shortened V by 4 bases and J by 3 bases, and 17 bases separated the two germline ends. The CDR3 extends over 15 amino acids. The germline gives CDR1 SGHDT, CDR2 YYEEEE. The CDR3 bases are TGTGCCAGCAGCCCGAGGGGGGAAACGTTCTACGAGCAGTACTTC. Encoded protein: CASSPRGETFYEQYF.

The rearrangement joins TRBV10-3 to TRBJ1-1; D unclear. From germline, CDR1 is ENHRY and CDR2 SYGVKD. CDR3 length: 20 amino acids. V gave up 0 bases and J gave up 4 bases, with 27 bases separating them. The CDR3 DNA follows: TGTGCCATCAGTGAGTCGGCCCCGACAATACCAGCTCCTTTGGGCACTGAAGCTTTCTTT. It encodes CAISESAPTIPAPLGTEAFF.

The chain combines TRBV7-2 with TRBJ2-5; a weak D match, TRBD1 (6 bases). Looked up from germline, CDR1 is SGHTA and CDR2 is FQGNSA. This CDR3 spans 15 amino acids. Between the trimmed V and J ends, which lost 0 bases and 1 base, there was a span of 9 bases. The CDR3 DNA is TGTGCCAGCAGCTTAGCAACAGGGACCCAAGAGACCCAGTACTTC. It translates to CASSLATGTQETQYF. The full variable domain, rest sourced from reference TRBV7-2 and TRBJ2-5, is GAGVSQSPSNKVTEKGKDVELRCDPISGHTALYWYRQSLGQGLEFLIYFQGNSAPDKSGLPSDRFSAERTGGSVSTLTIQRTQQEDSAVYLCASSLATGTQETQYFGPGTRLLVL.

The gene calls are TRBV10-3 and TRBJ1-2; tentative D call: TRBD1 (5 bases). V was shortened by 6 bases and J by 4 bases, with 9 bases between the two germline ends. Per germline, CDR1 ENHRY and CDR2 SYGVKD. CDR3 length: 12 amino acids. CDR3 bases: TGTGCCATCAGGACAGTAGTCTATGGCTACACCTTC. Its protein product is CAIRTVVYGYTF.

This chain's CDR3 is CASSLVWPNTGELFF. CDR3 in DNA: TGTGCCAGCAGCTTAGTGTGGCCTAACACCGGGGAGCTGTTTTTT. This chain uses TRBV11-2 with TRBJ2-2; D is uncertain. This CDR3 region has 15 residues. V was clipped by 1 base and J by 2 bases, with 8 bases between them. Germline lookup yields CDR1 SGHAT and CDR2 FQNNGV. Drawing the rest from reference TRBV11-2 and TRBJ2-2, the complete variable domain is EAGVAQSPRYKIIEKRQSVAFWCNPISGHATLYWYQQILGQGPKLLIQFQNNGVVDDSQLPKDRFSAERLKGVDSTLKIQPAKLEDSAVYLCASSLVWPNTGELFFGEGSRLTVL.

The chain couples TRBV7-5 to TRBJ2-1; TRBD2, the D gene given by the table, was not confirmed from the DNA. TRBV7-5 is a pseudogene. The CDR3 runs to 17 residues. The CDR3 sequence is CARSRYSGRKNYNEQFF. In DNA form, the CDR3 reads TGTGCCAGAAGCCGTTATAGCGGGAGGAAAAACTACAATGAGCAGTTCTTC.

For this clone: The junction departs from germline at one end; a sequencing error may be responsible. The same CDR3 also results from other DNA sequences found in this sample. The CDR3 loop reads CASSLSTGGNQPQHF. The CDR3 nucleotides are TGTGCCAGCAGTTTATCAACAGGGGGCAATCAACCCCAGCATTTT. The rearrangement links TRBV28 to TRBJ1-5, with 9 bases fitting TRBD1. Germline V gene sequence: CDR1 MDHEN, CDR2 SYDVKM. This CDR3 is built from 15 residues.

This clone was detected once. The CDR3 DNA follows: TGTGCCAGCAGTGAACAAGCCCAGTTCTATGGCTACACCTTC. Translation: CASSEQAQFYGYTF. V gene TRBV25-1 combines with J gene TRBJ1-2; D not resolved. The CDR3 length is 14 residues. Trimming cost V 2 bases and J 4 bases, with 11 bases left between them. CDR1 is MGHDK, CDR2 SYGVNS, per germline.

V usage is TRBV11-2 and J usage is TRBJ2-3; D is ambiguous. Trimming stripped 2 bases from V and 3 bases from J, with 9 bases between. Per germline, CDR1 SGHAT and CDR2 FQNNGV. The length of the CDR3 is 14 residues. CDR3 coding DNA: TGTGCCAGCAGCTTAAGTGGTGTGACAGATACGCAGTATTTT. This encodes CASSLSGVTDTQYF.